One sample yielded the 20 T cell receptor beta chains listed below, sequenced in a study of blood T cell repertoires in COVID-19. TCRdb keeps only in-frame clones here, not all; method: immunoSEQ multiplex PCR. This sample has 200,000 to 300,000 clones; 90% occur once, and the top ten carry 3.7%. Sequences were obtained from peripheral blood. The receptors stem from a woman aged 35 to 49 with acute or convalescent COVID-19.

This clone was seen only a few times. This sample includes further DNA sequences coding for the same CDR3. The chain employs TRBV11-2 and TRBJ1-2, with D possibly TRBD1 on 5 matching bases. This CDR3 comprises 15 residues. Germline-derived CDR1 and CDR2 are SGHAT and FQNNGV. Deletions cut 1 base from V and 0 bases from J, with 9 bases between. The CDR3 reads CASSLAGGANYGYTF. The CDR3 nucleotides read TGTGCCAGCAGCTTAGCCGGGGGGGCTAACTATGGCTACACCTTC.

The chain uses TRBV25-1 and TRBJ1-1; 7 bases agree with TRBD1. The CDR3 loop spans 13 amino acids. CDR1 is MGHDK, CDR2 SYGVNS, per germline. V lost 10 bases to trimming and J lost 3 bases; unmatched junction nucleotides: 8. CDR3 sequence reads: CATKEGQYTEAFF. As DNA, the CDR3 is TGTGCCACCAAAGAGGGACAGTACACTGAAGCTTTCTTT.

The rearrangement uses TRBV18 and TRBJ1-1; D remains ambiguous. CDR3 size: 12 residues. Looked up from germline, CDR1 is KGHSH and CDR2 is LQKENI. V was clipped by 4 bases and J by 7 bases, with 10 bases between them. CDR3 in amino acids: CASSLNRGEAFF. The CDR3 DNA is TGTGCCAGCTCACTGAACCGGGGTGAAGCTTTCTTT.

The chain couples TRBV27 to TRBJ1-2, with unresolved D. The CDR3 extends over 14 amino acids. V was shortened by 5 bases and J by 8 bases, with 18 bases between the two germline ends. CDR1 is MNHEY, CDR2 SMNVEV, per germline (reference sequence). CDR3 in amino acids: CASSPIGRVLGYTF. The CDR3 DNA follows: TGTGCCAGCAGTCCTATAGGGAGGGTCTTGGGCTACACCTTC.

The V and J genes are TRBV2 and TRBJ1-5, with D perhaps matching TRBD1 (6 bases). The germline V gene encodes CDR1 SNHLY and CDR2 FYNNEI. Trimming removed 7 bases from V and 1 base from J, with 14 bases in between. The CDR3 spans 15 residues. The CDR3 here is CASMEQGSSNQPQHF. CDR3 sequence (DNA): TGTGCCAGCATGGAACAGGGTTCGAGCAATCAGCCCCAGCATTTT.

The V gene is TRBV5-6, the J gene TRBJ1-3; no definite D call. V dropped 1 base and J dropped 2 bases, with 10 bases sitting between them. Germline-derived CDR1 and CDR2 are SGHDT and YYEEEE. The CDR3 sequence is 15 residues long. DNA for the CDR3: TGTGCCAGCAGCTTGCCGGGAGAGGCTGGAAACACCATATATTTT. Protein sequence: CASSLPGEAGNTIYF.

The chain uses TRBV6-1 and TRBJ2-7; no clear D. Trimming removed 0 bases at V and 4 bases at J, with 4 bases between. The CDR3 contains 12 residues. CDR1 is MNHNS, CDR2 SASEGT, per germline. This CDR3 reads CASSEAPYEQYV. The CDR3 region has the DNA TGTGCCAGCAGTGAAGCCCCTTACGAGCAGTACGTC.

Note on this clone: Different DNA sequences within this sample yield the same CDR3. The CDR3 loop is CASSGQYSGNTIYF. In DNA, the CDR3 is TGTGCCAGTAGTGGGCAGTACTCTGGAAACACCATATATTTT. The chain joins TRBV19 to TRBJ1-3; D not resolved. This CDR3 spans 14 amino acids. Germline loops: CDR1 LNHDA, CDR2 SQIVND (reference sequence). V gave up 5 bases and J gave up 0 bases, with 8 bases separating them.

The rearrangement joins TRBV30 to TRBJ1-4; tentative D call: TRBD1 (5 bases). CDR1 GTSNPN and CDR2 SVGIG come from the germline V gene (reference sequence). Trimming cost V 5 bases and J 8 bases, with 18 bases left between them. The length of the CDR3 is 14 residues. CDR3 region: CAWGAGREKEKLFF. The CDR3 DNA sequence: TGTGCCTGGGGGGCCGGGAGGGAAAAAGAAAAACTGTTTTTT.

This rearrangement joins TRBV4-2 to TRBJ1-1; no clear D. The CDR3 has 13 residues. V gave up 6 bases and J gave up 4 bases, with 12 bases separating them. Germline assignment: CDR1 LGHNA and CDR2 YNFKEQ. The chain's CDR3 is CASSPLSSTEAFF. CDR3 in DNA: TGTGCCAGCAGTCCCTTGAGTAGCACTGAAGCTTTCTTT.

J is TRBJ1-2 and V is TRBV19, with no clear D. With 8 bases removed from V and 7 bases from J, the gap between germline ends came to 11 bases. The CDR3 sequence is 11 residues long. Germline CDR1 reads LNHDA; CDR2 reads SQIVND (reference sequence). CDR3 bases: TGTGCCAGTCTGAGGGCTGGTGGCTACACCTTC. Its translation is CASLRAGGYTF.

V and J are TRBV30 and TRBJ1-6, with 8 bases lining up with TRBD1. The CDR3 contains 16 residues. Germline V lookup: CDR1 GTSNPN, CDR2 SVGIG (reference sequence). V shed 2 bases and J 10 bases; nucleotides not matched to a gene: 13. CDR3 sequence: CAWSNFMNRDRSPLHF. The CDR3 DNA reads as TGTGCCTGGAGTAACTTCATGAACAGGGACAGGTCACCCCTCCACTTT.

V usage is TRBV12-3 or TRBV12-4 and J usage is TRBJ2-5; no firm D call. The CDR3 spans 12 residues. Trimming shortened V by 6 bases and J by 8 bases, and 13 bases separated the two germline ends. The CDR3 here is CASRLAVATQYF. DNA for the CDR3: TGTGCCAGCAGACTGGCGGTCGCCACCCAGTACTTC.

This CDR3 reads CASRLRGGLNEQFF. As DNA, the CDR3 is TGTGCCAGCAGACTCCGGGGGGGCCTCAATGAGCAGTTCTTC. The chain employs TRBV7-2 and TRBJ2-1; 8 nucleotides line up with TRBD2. Germline lookup yields CDR1 SGHTA and CDR2 FQGNSA. Trimming removed 6 bases from V and 6 bases from J; junction bases left unmatched: 7. This CDR3 spans 14 amino acids.

The chain has TRBV19 and TRBJ1-5, with D possibly being TRBD1 (6 bases). The germline gives CDR1 LNHDA, CDR2 SQIVND (reference sequence). The CDR3 runs 15 residues. V lost 1 base and J 5 bases, leaving 12 bases between the germline ends. Here the CDR3 reads CASSIVGGLDQPQHF. CDR3 nucleotide sequence: TGTGCCAGTAGTATAGTCGGGGGGCTGGATCAGCCCCAGCATTTT.

The chain uses TRBV18 and TRBJ1-1, with a tentative D call TRBD1 (5 bases). Germline CDR1 is KGHSH and CDR2 is LQKENI. This CDR3 has 16 residues. V was clipped by 2 bases and J by 5 bases, with 18 bases between them. The CDR3 DNA reads TGTGCCAGCTCACCAATAGTAGGTCGGGGGGATACTGAAGCTTTCTTT. Its translation is CASSPIVGRGDTEAFF.

The V call is TRBV6-5, the J call TRBJ2-1; the match to TRBD2 covers 11 bases. CDR3 size: 15 residues. Germline CDR1 is MNHEY and CDR2 is SVGAGI. The trim removed 5 bases at V and 5 bases at J, leaving 5 bases unmatched. CDR3 nucleotides: TGTGCCAGCAGTAGTAGCGGGGGGGGGAACAATGAGCAGTTCTTC. Translation: CASSSSGGGNNEQFF.

A remark on this clone: A junction boundary mismatches the germline segment, possibly from a read error. The chain has TRBV5-1 and TRBJ2-5; 7 bases line up with TRBD2. In germline, CDR1 is SGHRS, CDR2 YFSETQ. The CDR3 length is 14 residues. Written as DNA, the CDR3 is TGCGCCAGCACCTTGTCGGGGGGACAAGAGACCCAGTACTTC. Protein product: CASTLSGGQETQYF.

V and J are TRBV19 and TRBJ2-3; D might be TRBD1 (6 bases). V was pared by 4 bases and J by 8 bases, with 22 bases between. The CDR3 consists of 16 residues. CDR1 and CDR2 from the germline V gene are LNHDA and SQIVND (reference sequence). The CDR3 nucleotides read TGTGCCAGTAGTACACCCAAACAGGGTACCCCTCGTACGCAGTATTTT. It is translated as CASSTPKQGTPRTQYF.

This clone was seen a few times. The rearrangement links TRBV6-5 to TRBJ1-1; D remains unclear. V lost 4 bases to trimming and J lost 10 bases, with 25 bases between them. CDR1 is MNHEY, CDR2 SVGAGI, per germline. CDR3 length equals 16 residues. In DNA form, the CDR3 reads TGTGCCAGCAGTTCCAAAAGGCTTCGTTTGGGCATTGGAGCTTTCTTT. Protein product: CASSSKRLRLGIGAFF.